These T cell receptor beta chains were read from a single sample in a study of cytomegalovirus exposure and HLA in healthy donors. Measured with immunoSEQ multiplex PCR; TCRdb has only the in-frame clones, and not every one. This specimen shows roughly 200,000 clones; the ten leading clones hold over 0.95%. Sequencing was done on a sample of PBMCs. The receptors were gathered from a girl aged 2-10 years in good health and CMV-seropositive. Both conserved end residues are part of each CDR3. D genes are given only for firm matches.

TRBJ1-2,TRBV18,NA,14,TGTGCCAATCCCCGGGGTCCCTACGTCTATGGCTACACCTTC,CANPRGPYVYGYTF
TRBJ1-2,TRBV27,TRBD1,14,TGTGCCAGCAGCCAACAGGGGGCATTCTATGGCTACACCTTC,CASSQQGAFYGYTF
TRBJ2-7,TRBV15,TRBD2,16,TGTGCCACCAGCAGAGAACCGGGACTAGCGACTGACGAGCAGTACTTC,CATSREPGLATDEQYF
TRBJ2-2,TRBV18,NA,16,TGTGCCAGCTCCCCCATGACACCCACCAACACCGGGGAGCTGTTTTTT,CASSPMTPTNTGELFF
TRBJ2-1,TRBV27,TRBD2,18,TGTGCCAGCAGTTCCGAAATTGCTGCGGGAGGCTCCTACAATGAGCAGTTCTTC,CASSSEIAAGGSYNEQFF
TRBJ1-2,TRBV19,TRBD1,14,TGTGCCAGTAAGGGGGCAGGGGGTCGCTATGGCTACACCTTC,CASKGAGGRYGYTF
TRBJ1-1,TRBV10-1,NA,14,TGCGCCAGCAGTGAGGGGGGGGCGTACACTGAAGCTTTCTTT,CASSEGGAYTEAFF
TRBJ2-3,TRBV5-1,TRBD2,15,TGCGCCAGCAGCTTGTGGGGGGGAGAGGCAGATACGCAGTATTTT,CASSLWGGEADTQYF
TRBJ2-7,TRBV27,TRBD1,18,TGTGCCAGCAGTACCGGGACAGGTCGCACCTATCACCCTTACGAGCAGTACTTC,CASSTGTGRTYHPYEQYF
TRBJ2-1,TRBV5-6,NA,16,TGTGCCAGCAGTGAACCGGGGATCGGCTCCTACAATGAGCAGTTCTTC,CASSEPGIGSYNEQFF
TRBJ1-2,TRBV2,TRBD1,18,TGTGCCAGCAGTCCTACCCGGGACAGCCATCGAAGCACTAATGGCTACACCTTC,CASSPTRDSHRSTNGYTF
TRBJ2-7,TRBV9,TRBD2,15,TGTGCCAGCAGCGCTGGACTAGCGGCGGGGTACGAGCAGTACTTC,CASSAGLAAGYEQYF
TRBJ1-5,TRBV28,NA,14,TGTGCCAGCAGTTTAAGCGGACGGGTTCAGGCCCAGCATTTT,CASSLSGRVQAQHF
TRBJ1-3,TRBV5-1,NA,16,TGCGCCAGCAGCTTGACAGGATCTTACTCTGGAAACACCATATATTTT,CASSLTGSYSGNTIYF
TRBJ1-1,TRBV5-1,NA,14,TGCGCCAGCAGCTTGGACTCAACGAACACTGAAGCTTTCTTT,CASSLDSTNTEAFF
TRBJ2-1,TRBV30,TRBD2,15,TGTGCCTGGAGTGCCGGACTAGCGGGGCACAATGAGCAGTTCTTC,CAWSAGLAGHNEQFF
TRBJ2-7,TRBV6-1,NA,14,TGTGCCAGCAGTGTACCAGGTTCCTCCTACGAGCAGTACTTC,CASSVPGSSYEQYF
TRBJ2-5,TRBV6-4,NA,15,TGTGCCAGCAGTCCCGGACTGAGATCGGGGGAGACCCAGTACTTC,CASSPGLRSGETQYF
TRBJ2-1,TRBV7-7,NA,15,TGTGCCAGCAGCTTAGGTGTAGCGGACTACAATGAGCAGTTCTTC,CASSLGVADYNEQFF
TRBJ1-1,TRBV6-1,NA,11,TGTGCCAGCAGTTATAAACTCGAAGCTTTCTTT,CASSYKLEAFF
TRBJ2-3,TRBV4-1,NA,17,TGCGCCAGCAGCCAAGATTCTGGCGGGTACTCCCGAGATACGCAGTATTTT,CASSQDSGGYSRDTQYF
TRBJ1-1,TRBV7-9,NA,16,TGTGCCAGCAGCTTAGTTGGCTTTGGCAGGAACACTGAAGCTTTCTTT,CASSLVGFGRNTEAFF
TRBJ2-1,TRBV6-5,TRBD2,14,TGTGCCAGCAGTATAGCGGGAGGGCAGGATGAGCAGTTCTTC,CASSIAGGQDEQFF
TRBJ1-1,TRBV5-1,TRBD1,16,TGCGCCAGCAGCTGGGGAGCGGACAGGCGGCACACTGAAGCTTTCTTT,CASSWGADRRHTEAFF
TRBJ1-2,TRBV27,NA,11,TGTGCCAGCAGTCGGGGTGACGGCTACACCTTC,CASSRGDGYTF
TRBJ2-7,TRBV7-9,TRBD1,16,TGTGCCAGCAGCTCCCGGGACAGGGATGTAACCTACGAGCAGTACTTC,CASSSRDRDVTYEQYF
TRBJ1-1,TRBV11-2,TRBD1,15,TGTGCCAGCAGCTCTTCGGACAGGGGTAGCACTGAAGCTTTCTTT,CASSSSDRGSTEAFF
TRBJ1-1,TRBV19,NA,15,TGTGCCAGTGGCCTTATAGGACAGAAGAACACTGAAGCTTTCTTT,CASGLIGQKNTEAFF
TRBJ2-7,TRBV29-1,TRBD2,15,TGCAGCGTCCACTCCGGGACTAGCGGAGCCTACGAGCAGTACTTC,CSVHSGTSGAYEQYF
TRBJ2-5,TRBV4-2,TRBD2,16,TGTGCCAGCAGCCAAGCAACTAGCGGGATAGGGGAGACCCAGTACTTC,CASSQATSGIGETQYF
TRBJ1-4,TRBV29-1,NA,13,TGCAGCGCCCGAGGGAGTGCTAATGAAAAACTGTTTTTT,CSARGSANEKLFF
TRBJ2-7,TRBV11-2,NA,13,TGTGCCAGCAGCTTATCAGGAATCTACGAGCAGTACTTC,CASSLSGIYEQYF
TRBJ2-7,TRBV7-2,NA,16,TGTGCCAGCAGCTTATCTTCCGGGGATAACTCCTACGAGCAGTACTTC,CASSLSSGDNSYEQYF
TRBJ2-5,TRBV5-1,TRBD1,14,TGCGCCAGCAGCTTGCGACAGGGGACGGAGACCCAGTACTTC,CASSLRQGTETQYF
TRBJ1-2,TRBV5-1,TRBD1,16,TGCGCCAGCAGCGTTCCACAGGGGGATGCTAACTATGGCTACACCTTC,CASSVPQGDANYGYTF
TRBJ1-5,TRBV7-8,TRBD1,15,TGTGCCAGCAGCTTACAGGGGGGTGGCAATCAGCCCCAGCATTTT,CASSLQGGGNQPQHF
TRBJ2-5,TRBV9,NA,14,TGTGCCAGCAGCGTTGGTACAACGTTGGAGACCCAGTACTTC,CASSVGTTLETQYF
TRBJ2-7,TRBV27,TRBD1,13,TGTGCCAGCAGGGGGACAGGGGGCTACGAGCAGTACTTC,CASRGTGGYEQYF
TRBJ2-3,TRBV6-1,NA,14,TGTGCCAGCAGTGTAGATTTCTTTCCAGATACGCAGTATTTT,CASSVDFFPDTQYF
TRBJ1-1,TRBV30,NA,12,TGTGCCTGGAGTGGACAGACAATCCGAGCTTTCTTT,CAWSGQTIRAFF
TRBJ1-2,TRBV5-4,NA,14,TGTGCCAGCAGCTCAAGCGGACCCAACTATGGCTACACCTTC,CASSSSGPNYGYTF